These T cell receptor beta chains were read from a single sample in a study of beta chain features in type 1 diabetes. This table comes from immunoSEQ multiplex PCR, and its TCRdb copy is limited to in-frame clones, with some not included. The sample lists roughly 53,000 clones, around 40% seen once, with approximately 1.3% in the top ten. The sequenced material came from Tregs from blood. These receptors all come from a man aged 25 to 45 with type 1 diabetes. CDR3s include the opening cysteine and the closing phenylalanine or tryptophan. The D gene is left open where the match is weak. The listing skips clone size in some rows; elsewhere it reads once, few, many or a size class.

clone_size d_call j_call v_call cdr3_nt cdr3_aa
NA TRBD2 TRBJ2-1 TRBV19 TGTGCCAGTAGGACCTCCGGGACTATCAATGAGCAGTTCTTC CASRTSGTINEQFF
NA NA TRBJ1-1 TRBV13 TGTGCCAGCAGCGGGGGGGAGCGGGAGAACACTGAAGCTTTCTTT CASSGGERENTEAFF
NA TRBD1 TRBJ1-1 TRBV6-5 TGTGCCAGCAGCTGGGGACAGGGGGGAACTGAAGCTTTCTTT CASSWGQGGTEAFF
NA TRBD1 TRBJ2-7 TRBV5-1 TGCGCCAGCAGCTTATTACCGGGACAGGGGTCGGAGCAGTACTTC CASSLLPGQGSEQYF
few NA TRBJ1-1 TRBV7-2 TGTGCCAGCAGCCCCCTGGGGGCGCGAAACACTGAAGCTTTCTTT CASSPLGARNTEAFF
NA TRBD1 TRBJ2-3 TRBV15 TGTGCCACCAGCAGAGAGGGTGGACAGGGAGTCGCAGATACGCAGTATTTT CATSREGGQGVADTQYF
few TRBD2 TRBJ2-3 TRBV10-3 TGTGCCACTACCGGGACTAGCGGGATTGGGACAGATACGCAGTATTTT CATTGTSGIGTDTQYF
NA TRBD1 TRBJ2-1 TRBV5-5 TGTGCCAGCAGCTTGGAAGGACAGGGAGAATACAATGAGCAGTTCTTC CASSLEGQGEYNEQFF
once TRBD1 TRBJ1-2 TRBV11-2 TGTGCCAGCAGGTCGACAGGGTGGGACTCCTATGGCTACACCTTC CASRSTGWDSYGYTF
few TRBD1 TRBJ2-7 TRBV6-5 TGTGCCAGCACCGGGACAGCCTCCTACGAGCAGTACTTC CASTGTASYEQYF
NA NA TRBJ1-1 TRBV7-2 TGTGCCAGCAGCTTAGGCCGAAGACAGTCTGGTGAAGCTTTCTTT CASSLGRRQSGEAFF
few NA TRBJ2-7 TRBV7-2 TGTGCCAGCAGCTTAAGCGGGACAAGCTCCTACGAGCAGTACTTC CASSLSGTSSYEQYF
NA NA TRBJ1-1 TRBV14 TGTGCCAGCAGGCGGGGGGGGATGAACACTGAAGCGTTCTTT CASRRGGMNTEAFF
NA NA TRBJ1-4 TRBV6-6 TGTGCCAGCAGTTCGGGACTGACAACTAATGAAAAACTGTTTTTT CASSSGLTTNEKLFF
NA NA TRBJ1-2 TRBV30 TGTGCCTGTCCCCCCCGGGGGAGTCATGGCTACACCTTC CACPPRGSHGYTF
NA NA TRBJ2-3 TRBV5-1 TGCGCCAGCAGCTCCCTTGAGGCTAGCACAGATACGCAGTATTTT CASSSLEASTDTQYF
NA NA TRBJ2-5 TRBV30 TGTGCCTGGAGAAGCAGCGGGCCATTCCAGTACTTC CAWRSSGPFQYF
NA NA TRBJ1-4 TRBV28 TGTGCCAGCAGTCCCGGGGAGCGGAGATATGAAAAACTGTTTTTT CASSPGERRYEKLFF
NA NA TRBJ2-1 TRBV18 TGTGCCAGCTCACCGGGCAGCTACAATGAGCAGTTCTTC CASSPGSYNEQFF
NA TRBD2 TRBJ2-3 TRBV18 TGTGCCAGCTCACCTAGCACTAGCGGTGACACAGATACGCAGTATTTT CASSPSTSGDTDTQYF
few NA TRBJ2-2 TRBV7-3 TGTGCCAGCAGCTTCCAGGGAACAACCGGGGAGCTGTTTTTT CASSFQGTTGELFF
NA NA TRBJ2-1 TRBV30 TGTGCCTGTGGGACTCCTGGGAATGAGCAGTTCTTC CACGTPGNEQFF
few NA TRBJ2-4 TRBV7-2 TGTGCCAGCAGCTTTCAGGGATCACATAACATTCAGTACTTC CASSFQGSHNIQYF
NA TRBD2 TRBJ2-3 TRBV19 TGTGCCAGTAGTCAAACTAGCGGGAGTGGATCTAGCACAGATACGCAGTATTTT CASSQTSGSGSSTDTQYF
NA NA TRBJ2-7 TRBV27 TGTGCCAGCAGTTTATTGGGACAAGGATACGAGCAGTACTTC CASSLLGQGYEQYF
NA TRBD2 TRBJ2-5 TRBV18 TGTGCCAGCTCACTGACTAGCGGGCCCCAAGAGACCCAGTACTTC CASSLTSGPQETQYF
NA NA TRBJ2-7 TRBV7-9 TGTGCCAGCAGCTTAAGTAGGGGGTCCTACGAGCAGTACTTC CASSLSRGSYEQYF
NA NA TRBJ2-7 TRBV10-3 TGTGCCGTCCTACAGGGTTACGAGCAGTACTTC CAVLQGYEQYF
NA TRBD2 TRBJ2-1 TRBV7-3 TGTGCCAGCAGCTTTTGGGGAGGGTCCTACAATGAGCAGTTCTTC CASSFWGGSYNEQFF